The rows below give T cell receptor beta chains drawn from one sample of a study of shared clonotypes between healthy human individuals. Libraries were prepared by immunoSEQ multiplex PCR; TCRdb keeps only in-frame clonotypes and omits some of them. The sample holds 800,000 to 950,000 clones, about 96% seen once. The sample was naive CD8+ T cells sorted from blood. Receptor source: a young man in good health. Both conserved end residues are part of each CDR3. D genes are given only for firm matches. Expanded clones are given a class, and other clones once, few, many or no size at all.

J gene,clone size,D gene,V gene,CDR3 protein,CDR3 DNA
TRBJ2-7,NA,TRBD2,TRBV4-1,CASSQHVAGGYYEQYF,TGCGCCAGCAGCCAACATGTTGCGGGGGGCTACTACGAGCAGTACTTC
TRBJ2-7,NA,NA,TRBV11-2,CASSVTRGYEQYF,TGTGCCAGCAGCGTAACTCGAGGCTACGAGCAGTACTTC
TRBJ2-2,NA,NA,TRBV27,CASSEGGPGELFF,TGTGCCAGTTCGGAGGGGGGCCCCGGGGAGCTGTTTTTT
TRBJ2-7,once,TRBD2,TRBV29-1,CSVAPSGKGYEQYF,TGCAGCGTTGCACCTAGCGGGAAAGGATACGAGCAGTACTTC
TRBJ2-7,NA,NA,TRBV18,CASSHRDKLSYEQYF,TGTGCCAGCTCACACCGGGACAAACTCTCCTACGAGCAGTACTTC
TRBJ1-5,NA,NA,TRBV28,CASSRTLGRPQHF,TGTGCCAGCAGTCGGACCTTGGGGAGGCCCCAGCATTTT
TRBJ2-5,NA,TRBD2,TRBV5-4,CASSLYGRGYETQYF,TGTGCCAGCAGCTTGTACGGGAGGGGGTATGAGACCCAGTACTTC
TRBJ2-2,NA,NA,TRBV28,CASSLLRVLGELFF,TGTGCCAGCAGTTTATTAAGGGTCTTAGGGGAGCTGTTTTTT
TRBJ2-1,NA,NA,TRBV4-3,CASSQDRTLLYEQFF,TGCGCCAGCAGCCAAGACAGGACACTTCTCTATGAGCAGTTCTTC
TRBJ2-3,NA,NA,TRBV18,CASSLSTDTQYF,TGTGCCAGCTCTCTCTCCACAGATACGCAGTATTTT
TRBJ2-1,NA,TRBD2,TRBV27,CASSQGTSGYNEQFF,TGTGCCAGCAGCCAGGGGACTAGCGGCTACAATGAGCAGTTCTTC
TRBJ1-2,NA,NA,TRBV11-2,CASSLVDWVGYTF,TGTGCCAGCAGCTTAGTAGACTGGGTCGGCTACACCTTC
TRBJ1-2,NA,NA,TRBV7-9,CASRRDSNYGYTF,TGTGCCAGTCGACGGGACTCTAACTATGGCTACACCTTC
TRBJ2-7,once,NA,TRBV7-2,CASSLWASYEQYF,TGTGCCAGCAGCTTGTGGGCCTCCTACGAGCAGTACTTC
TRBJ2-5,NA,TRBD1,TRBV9,CASSSTGWETQYF,TGTGCCAGCAGTTCGACAGGGTGGGAGACCCAGTACTTC